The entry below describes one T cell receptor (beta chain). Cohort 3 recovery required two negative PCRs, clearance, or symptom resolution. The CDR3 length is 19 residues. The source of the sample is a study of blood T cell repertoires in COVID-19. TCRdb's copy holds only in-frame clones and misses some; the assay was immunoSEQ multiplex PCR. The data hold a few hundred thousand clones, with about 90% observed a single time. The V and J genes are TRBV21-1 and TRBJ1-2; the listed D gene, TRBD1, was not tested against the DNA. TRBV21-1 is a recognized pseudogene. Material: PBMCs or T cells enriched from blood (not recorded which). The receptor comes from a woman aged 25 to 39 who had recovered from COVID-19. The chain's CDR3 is CASSKGGCPGQGSSYGYTF. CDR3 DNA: TGTGCCAGCAGCAAAGGGGGTTGTCCGGGACAGGGATCGAGCTATGGCTACACCTTC.